The 13 T cell receptor beta chains below come from one sample, sequenced in a study of monozygotic twins with inflammatory bowel disease. Reprocessing the 5' RACE reads, TCRdb reports a single entry for every CDR3 protein and omits DNA. The clone table shows roughly 200,000 distinct CDR3 sequences, with the ten largest holding roughly 8%. What was sequenced was blood. The receptor set was obtained from a human donor with ulcerative colitis or Crohn's disease, or a healthy co-twin of an affected twin (not recorded which).

This sequence joins TRBV5-1 and TRBJ1-2; the D call of TRBD1 rests on TCRdb alone, since no DNA is present to check it. The CDR3 has 14 amino acids. Germline CDR1 reads SGHRS; CDR2 reads YFSETQ. CDR3 sequence reads: CASNEGGGNYGYTF. Supplemented by reference TRBV5-1 and TRBJ1-2, the full variable domain reads KAGVTQTPRYLIKTRGQQVTLSCSPISGHRSVSWYQQTPGQGLQFLFEYFSETQRNKGNFPGRFSGRQFSNSRSEMNVSTLELGDSALYLCASNEGGGNYGYTFGSGTRLTVV.

The genes are TRBV20-1 and TRBJ1-4. Germline CDR1 DFQATT, CDR2 SNEGSKA (reference sequence). The CDR3 spans 14 residues. This CDR3 reads CSAREGGLNEKLFF.

V usage is TRBV7-2 and J usage is TRBJ2-5; TCRdb indicates TRBD2, and absent DNA this call remains unverified. This CDR3 region has 14 residues. CDR1 is SGHTA, CDR2 FQGNSA, per germline. The CDR3 sequence: CASSPGRAQETQYF.

V is TRBV7-9 and J is TRBJ2-7; checking the TCRdb D call of TRBD1 is not possible without DNA. Germline V gives CDR1 SEHNR, CDR2 FQNEAQ (reference sequence). This CDR3 region has 14 residues. CDR3 amino acids: CASSLSQQRYEQYF. Based on the CDR3 plus reference TRBV7-9 and TRBJ2-7, the full variable domain is DTGVSQNPRHKITKRGQNVTFRCDPISEHNRLYWYRQTLGQGPEFLTYFQNEAQLEKSRLLSDRFSAERPKGSFSTLEIQRTEQGDSAMYLCASSLSQQRYEQYFGPGTRLTVT.

The gene calls are TRBV5-4 and TRBJ2-1; as DNA is missing, the TRBD1 call by TCRdb cannot be tested. Germline V lookup: CDR1 SGHNT, CDR2 YYREEE (reference sequence). The length of the CDR3 is 13 residues. CDR3 loop: CASSPKDRDEQFF.

The genes are TRBV7-9 and TRBJ2-2. Per germline, CDR1 SEHNR and CDR2 FQNEAQ (reference sequence). The CDR3 length is 15 residues. CDR3 amino acids: CASSLGRSNTGELFF.

The chain links TRBV6-1 to TRBJ2-1. The CDR3 has 14 amino acids. Germline V gives CDR1 MNHNS, CDR2 SASEGT. This CDR3 is CASTRSSSYNEQFF.

This sequence joins TRBV29-1 and TRBJ2-6. Germline V CDR1 and CDR2: SQVTM, ANQGSEA. The CDR3 sequence is 15 residues long. The CDR3 loop is CSVLNGNSGANVLTF.

V is TRBV7-2 and J is TRBJ2-1. Germline CDR1 reads SGHTA; CDR2 reads FQGNSA. The CDR3 totals 14 residues. The CDR3 loop reads CASSLEFSLNEQFF.

This rearrangement joins TRBV5-1 to TRBJ1-2. CDR3 length: 13 amino acids. Germline values: CDR1 SGHRS, CDR2 YFSETQ. CDR3 sequence: CASSLVGFSGYTF.

The chain is built from TRBV29-1 and TRBJ2-5; the D gene TCRdb calls, TRBD1, cannot be checked with no DNA. Germline V gives CDR1 SQVTM, CDR2 ANQGSEA. The CDR3 extends over 12 amino acids. The CDR3 region is CSSNFGGETQYF.

This rearrangement joins TRBV7-9 to TRBJ1-5. The CDR3 is 15 amino acids. Germline values: CDR1 SEHNR, CDR2 FQNEAQ (reference sequence). The CDR3 loop reads CASSLVGDSAQPQHF.

The rearrangement joins TRBV7-8 to TRBJ2-7; the TCRdb D gene call, TRBD1, has no DNA to confirm it. The CDR3 consists of 14 residues. Germline CDR1 reads SGHVS; CDR2 reads FQNEAQ. CDR3 residues: CASSDRDRADEQYF.